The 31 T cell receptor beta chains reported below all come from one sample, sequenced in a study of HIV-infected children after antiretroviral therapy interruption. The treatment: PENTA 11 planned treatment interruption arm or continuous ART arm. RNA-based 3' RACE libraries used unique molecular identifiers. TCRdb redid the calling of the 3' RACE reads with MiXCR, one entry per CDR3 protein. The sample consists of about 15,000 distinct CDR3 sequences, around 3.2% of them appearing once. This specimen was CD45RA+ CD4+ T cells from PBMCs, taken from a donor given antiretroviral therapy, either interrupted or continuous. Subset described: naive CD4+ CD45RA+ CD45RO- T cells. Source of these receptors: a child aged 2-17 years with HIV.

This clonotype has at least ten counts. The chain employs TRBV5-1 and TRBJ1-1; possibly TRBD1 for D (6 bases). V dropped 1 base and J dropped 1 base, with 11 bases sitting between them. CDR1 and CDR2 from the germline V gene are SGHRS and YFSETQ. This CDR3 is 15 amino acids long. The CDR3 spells CASSLRTERNTEAFF. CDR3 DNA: TGCGCCAGCAGCTTGAGGACAGAGCGGAACACTGAAGCTTTCTTT.

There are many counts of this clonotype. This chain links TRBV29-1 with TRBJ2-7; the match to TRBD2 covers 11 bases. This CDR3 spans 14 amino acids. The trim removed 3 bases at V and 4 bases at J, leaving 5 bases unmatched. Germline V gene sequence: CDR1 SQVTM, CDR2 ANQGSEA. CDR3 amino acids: CSVDTSGSRYEQYF. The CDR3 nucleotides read TGCAGCGTTGATACTAGCGGGAGTAGGTACGAGCAGTACTTC.

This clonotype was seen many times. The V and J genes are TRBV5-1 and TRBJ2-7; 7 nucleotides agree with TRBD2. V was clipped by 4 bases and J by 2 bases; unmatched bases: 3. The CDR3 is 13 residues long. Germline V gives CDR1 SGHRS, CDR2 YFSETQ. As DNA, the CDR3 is TGCGCCAGCAGCGGGAGCGGGGCCTACGAGCAGTACTTC. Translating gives CASSGSGAYEQYF.

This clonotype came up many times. CDR3 loop: CAWILPGGGGYTF. In nucleotides, the CDR3 is TGTGCCTGGATTTTGCCCGGAGGTGGCGGCTACACCTTC. V is TRBV30 and J is TRBJ1-2; no definite D call. V was clipped by 4 bases and J by 8 bases, with 17 bases between them. The CDR3 extends over 13 amino acids. Germline assignment: CDR1 GTSNPN and CDR2 SVGIG (reference sequence).

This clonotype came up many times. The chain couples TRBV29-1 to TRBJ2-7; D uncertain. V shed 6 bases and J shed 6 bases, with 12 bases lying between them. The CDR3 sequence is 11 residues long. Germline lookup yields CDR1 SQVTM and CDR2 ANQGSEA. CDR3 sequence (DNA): TGCAGCGTCGCGACAAGCTCCGAGCAGTACTTC. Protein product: CSVATSSEQYF.

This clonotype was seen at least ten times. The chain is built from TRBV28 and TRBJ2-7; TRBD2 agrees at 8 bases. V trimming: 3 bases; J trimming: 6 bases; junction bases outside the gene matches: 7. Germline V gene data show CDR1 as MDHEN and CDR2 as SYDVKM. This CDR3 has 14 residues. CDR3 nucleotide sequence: TGTGCCAGCAGTTTTATCCGGGAGGGTGGCGAGCAGTACTTC. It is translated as CASSFIREGGEQYF. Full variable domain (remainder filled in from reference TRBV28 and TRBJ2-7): DVKVTQSSRYLVKRTGEKVFLECVQDMDHENMFWYRQDPGLGLRLIYFSYDVKMKEKGDIPEGYSVSREKKERFSLILESASTNQTSMYLCASSFIREGGEQYFGPGTRLTVT.

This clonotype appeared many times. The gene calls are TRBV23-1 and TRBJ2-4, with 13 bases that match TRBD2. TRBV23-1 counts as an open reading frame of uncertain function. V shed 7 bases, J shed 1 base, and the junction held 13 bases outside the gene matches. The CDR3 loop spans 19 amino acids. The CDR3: CASIIPFETSGGAKNIQYF. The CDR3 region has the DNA TGCGCCAGCATTATCCCGTTCGAGACTAGCGGGGGGGCCAAAAACATTCAGTACTTC.

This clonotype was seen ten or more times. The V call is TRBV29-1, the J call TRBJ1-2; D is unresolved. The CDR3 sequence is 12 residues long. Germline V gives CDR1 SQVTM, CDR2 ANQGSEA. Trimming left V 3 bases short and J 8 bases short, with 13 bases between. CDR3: CSVEGLNGGYTF. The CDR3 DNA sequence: TGCAGCGTTGAGGGTCTAAATGGAGGCTACACCTTC.

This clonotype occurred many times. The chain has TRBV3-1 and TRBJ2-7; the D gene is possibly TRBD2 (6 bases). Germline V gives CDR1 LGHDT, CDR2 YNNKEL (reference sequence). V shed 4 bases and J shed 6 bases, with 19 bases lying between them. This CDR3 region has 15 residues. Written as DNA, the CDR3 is TGTGCCAGCAGCCCAGACGGAACTAGCCTCTCCGAGCAGTACTTC. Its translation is CASSPDGTSLSEQYF.

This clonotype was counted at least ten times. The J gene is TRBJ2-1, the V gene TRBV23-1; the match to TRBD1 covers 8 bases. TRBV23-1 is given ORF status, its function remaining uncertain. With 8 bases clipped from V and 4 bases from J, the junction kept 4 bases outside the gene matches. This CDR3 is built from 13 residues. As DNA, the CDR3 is TGCGCCAGCGCAGGGGGCCCTTACAATGAGCAGTTCTTC. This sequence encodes CASAGGPYNEQFF.

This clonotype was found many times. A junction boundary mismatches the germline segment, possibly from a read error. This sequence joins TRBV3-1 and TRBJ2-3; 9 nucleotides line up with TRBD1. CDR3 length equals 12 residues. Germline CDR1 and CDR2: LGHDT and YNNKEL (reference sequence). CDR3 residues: CASSQAGDRVSF. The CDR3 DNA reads TGTGCCAGCAGCCAAGCCGGGGACAGGGTGAGTTTT.

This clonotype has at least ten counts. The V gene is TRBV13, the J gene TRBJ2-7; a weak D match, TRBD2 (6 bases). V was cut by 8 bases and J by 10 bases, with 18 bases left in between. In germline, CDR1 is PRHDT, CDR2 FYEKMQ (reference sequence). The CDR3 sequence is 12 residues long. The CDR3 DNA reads TGTGCCAGCTCTCTCCCGGACTATGAACAGTACTTC. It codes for CASSLPDYEQYF.

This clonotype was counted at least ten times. This CDR3 is CASSSILYEQYF. CDR3 nucleotides: TGTGCCAGCAGTTCGATCTTGTACGAGCAGTACTTC. This rearrangement joins TRBV2 to TRBJ2-7; no clear D. V lost 5 bases and J lost 4, with 9 bases in between. Germline CDR1 reads SNHLY; CDR2 reads FYNNEI. There are 12 residues in the CDR3.

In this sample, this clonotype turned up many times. This chain's CDR3 is CSVAGTLVYGYTF. In DNA, the CDR3 is TGCAGCGTTGCGGGGACGCTAGTCTATGGCTACACCTTC. The chain has TRBV29-1 and TRBJ1-2; TRBD1 might be the D (5 bases). The germline gives CDR1 SQVTM, CDR2 ANQGSEA. V dropped 4 bases and J dropped 4 bases, with 13 bases sitting between them. There are 13 residues in the CDR3.

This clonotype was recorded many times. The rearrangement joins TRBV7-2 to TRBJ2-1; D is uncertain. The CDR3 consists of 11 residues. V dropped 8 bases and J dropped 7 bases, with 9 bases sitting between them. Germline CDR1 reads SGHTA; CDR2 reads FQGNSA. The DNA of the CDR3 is TGTGCCAGCGCCGGCACAAATGAGCAGTTCTTC. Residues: CASAGTNEQFF.

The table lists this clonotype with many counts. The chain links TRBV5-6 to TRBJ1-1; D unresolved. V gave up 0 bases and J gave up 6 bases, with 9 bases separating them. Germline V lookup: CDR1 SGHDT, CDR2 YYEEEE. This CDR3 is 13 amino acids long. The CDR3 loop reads CASSLGTAAEAFF. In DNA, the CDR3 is TGTGCCAGCAGCTTGGGCACCGCCGCTGAAGCTTTCTTT.

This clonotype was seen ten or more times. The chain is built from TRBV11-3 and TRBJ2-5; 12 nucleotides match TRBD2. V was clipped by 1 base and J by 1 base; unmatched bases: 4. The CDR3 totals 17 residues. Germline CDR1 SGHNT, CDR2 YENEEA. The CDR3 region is CASSLGLGLAGQETQYF. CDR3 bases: TGTGCCAGCAGCTTAGGTCTGGGACTAGCGGGCCAAGAGACCCAGTACTTC. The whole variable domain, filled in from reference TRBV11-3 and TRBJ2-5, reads EAGVVQSPRYKIIEKKQPVAFWCNPISGHNTLYWYLQNLGQGPELLIRYENEEAVDDSQLPKDRFSAERLKGVDSTLKIQPAELGDSAVYLCASSLGLGLAGQETQYFGPGTRLLVL.

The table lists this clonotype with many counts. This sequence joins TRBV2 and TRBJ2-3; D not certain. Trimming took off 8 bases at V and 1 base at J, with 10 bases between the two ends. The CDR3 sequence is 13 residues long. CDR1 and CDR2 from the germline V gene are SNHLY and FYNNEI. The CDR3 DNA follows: TGTGCCAGCGACCAGGAACGCACAGATACGCAGTATTTT. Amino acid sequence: CASDQERTDTQYF.

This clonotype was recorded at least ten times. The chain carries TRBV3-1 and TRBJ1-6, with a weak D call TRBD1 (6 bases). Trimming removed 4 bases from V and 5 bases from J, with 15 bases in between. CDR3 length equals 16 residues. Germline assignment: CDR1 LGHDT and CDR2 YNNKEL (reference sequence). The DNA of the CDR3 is TGTGCCAGCAGCCCCGCAAACAGGGCTGATAATTCACCCCTCCACTTT. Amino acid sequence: CASSPANRADNSPLHF.

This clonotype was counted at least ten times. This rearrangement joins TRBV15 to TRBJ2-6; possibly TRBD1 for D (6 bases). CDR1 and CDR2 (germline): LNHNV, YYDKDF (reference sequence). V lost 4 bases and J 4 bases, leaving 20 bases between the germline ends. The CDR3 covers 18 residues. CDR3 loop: CATSTPGAWPLGANVLTF. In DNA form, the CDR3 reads TGTGCCACCAGCACCCCAGGGGCCTGGCCTTTGGGGGCCAACGTCCTGACTTTC. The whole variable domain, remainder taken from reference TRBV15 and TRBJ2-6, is DAMVIQNPRYQVTQFGKPVTLSCSQTLNHNVMYWYQQKSSQAPKLLFHYYDKDFNNEADTPDNFQSRRPNTSFCFLDIRSPGLGDTAMYLCATSTPGAWPLGANVLTFGAGSRLTVL.

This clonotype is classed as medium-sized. The CDR3, as DNA: TGTGCCAGCAGCTTTGACAGGGTCAATGAGCAGTTCTTC. It is translated as CASSFDRVNEQFF. The rearrangement links TRBV7-2 to TRBJ2-1; 7 nucleotides align to TRBD1. Germline CDR1 SGHTA, CDR2 FQGNSA. The CDR3 contains 13 residues. J gave up 6 bases and V 3 bases, and 2 bases lay outside the gene matches. Complete variable domain (other parts from reference TRBV7-2 and TRBJ2-1): GAGVSQSPSNKVTEKGKDVELRCDPISGHTALYWYRQSLGQGLEFLIYFQGNSAPDKSGLPSDRFSAERTGGSVSTLTIQRTQQEDSAVYLCASSFDRVNEQFFGPGTRLTVL.

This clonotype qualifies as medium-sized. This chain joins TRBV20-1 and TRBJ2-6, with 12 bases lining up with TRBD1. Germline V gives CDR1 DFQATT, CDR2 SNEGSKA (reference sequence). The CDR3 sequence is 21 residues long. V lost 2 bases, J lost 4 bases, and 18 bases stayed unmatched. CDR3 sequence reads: CSARPWARPGQGALGANVLTF. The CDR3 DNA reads TGCAGTGCTAGACCCTGGGCGAGACCGGGACAGGGGGCGCTCGGGGCCAACGTCCTGACTTTC.

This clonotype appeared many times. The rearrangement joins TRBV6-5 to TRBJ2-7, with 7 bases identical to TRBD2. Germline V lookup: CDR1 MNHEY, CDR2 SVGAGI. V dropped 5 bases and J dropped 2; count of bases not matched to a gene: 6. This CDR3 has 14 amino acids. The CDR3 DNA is TGTGCCAGCAGTCTAGCGGCAGCGACCTACGAGCAGTACTTC. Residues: CASSLAAATYEQYF.

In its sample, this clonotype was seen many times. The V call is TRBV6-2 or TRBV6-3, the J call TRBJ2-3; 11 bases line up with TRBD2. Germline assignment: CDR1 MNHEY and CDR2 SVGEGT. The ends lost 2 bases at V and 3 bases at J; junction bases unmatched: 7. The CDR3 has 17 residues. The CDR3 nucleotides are TGTGCCAGCAGTTACCTTAGCGGGGGGGCGAGGACAGATACGCAGTATTTT. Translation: CASSYLSGGARTDTQYF.

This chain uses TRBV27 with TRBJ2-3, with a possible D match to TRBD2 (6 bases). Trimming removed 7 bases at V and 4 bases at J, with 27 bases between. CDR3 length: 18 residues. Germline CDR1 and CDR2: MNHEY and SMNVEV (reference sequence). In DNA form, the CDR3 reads TGTGCCAGCAACACCCAGGGACTCAACCTGTATTGGGCAGATACGCAGTATTTT. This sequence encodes CASNTQGLNLYWADTQYF.

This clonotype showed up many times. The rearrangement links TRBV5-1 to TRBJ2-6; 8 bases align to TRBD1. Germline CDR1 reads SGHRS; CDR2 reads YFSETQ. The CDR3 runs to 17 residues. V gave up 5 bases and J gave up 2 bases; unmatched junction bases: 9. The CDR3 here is CASSEQGVRTGANVLTF. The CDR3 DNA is TGCGCCAGCAGTGAACAGGGGGTACGGACTGGGGCCAACGTCCTGACTTTC.

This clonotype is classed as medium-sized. The CDR3 coding sequence is TGTGCTAGTGGTTTGGTACCCGGGACAGGGATATTAACAGATACGCAGTATTTT. Encoded protein: CASGLVPGTGILTDTQYF. This chain connects TRBV12-5 to TRBJ2-3, with 9 bases that match TRBD1. The V segment lost 0 bases and the J segment 3 bases; nucleotides outside the gene matches: 10. This CDR3 comprises 18 residues. CDR1 LGHNT and CDR2 FRNRAP come from the germline V gene.

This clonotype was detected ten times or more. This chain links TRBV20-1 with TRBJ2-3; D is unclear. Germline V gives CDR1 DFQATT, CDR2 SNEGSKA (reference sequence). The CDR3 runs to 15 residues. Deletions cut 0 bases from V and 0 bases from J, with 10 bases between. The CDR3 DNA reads TGCAGTGCTAGAGATTACCAGCGCAGCACAGATACGCAGTATTTT. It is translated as CSARDYQRSTDTQYF.

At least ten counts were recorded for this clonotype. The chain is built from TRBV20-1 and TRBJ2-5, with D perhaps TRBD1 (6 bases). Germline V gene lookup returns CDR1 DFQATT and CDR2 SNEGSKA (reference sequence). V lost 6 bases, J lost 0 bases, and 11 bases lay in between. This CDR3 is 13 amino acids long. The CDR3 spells CSATRDNQETQYF. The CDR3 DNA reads TGCAGTGCCACCAGGGACAACCAAGAGACCCAGTACTTC.

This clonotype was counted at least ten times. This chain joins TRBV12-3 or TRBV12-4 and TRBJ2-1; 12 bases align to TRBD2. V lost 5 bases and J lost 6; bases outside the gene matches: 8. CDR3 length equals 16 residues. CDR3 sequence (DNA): TGTGCCAGCAGTCCTCCGGGACTAGCGGGCCTCAATGAGCAGTTCTTC. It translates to CASSPPGLAGLNEQFF.

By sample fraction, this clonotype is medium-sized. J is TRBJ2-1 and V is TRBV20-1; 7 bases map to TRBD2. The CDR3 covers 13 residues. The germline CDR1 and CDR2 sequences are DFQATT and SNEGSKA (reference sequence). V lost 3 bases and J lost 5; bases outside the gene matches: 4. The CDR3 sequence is CSASGRFHNEQFF. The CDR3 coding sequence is TGCAGTGCTAGCGGGAGGTTCCACAATGAGCAGTTCTTC.